The 2 T cell receptor beta chains presented below share a single source sample, sequenced in a study of blood T cell repertoires in COVID-19. Repertoires were generated with immunoSEQ multiplex PCR, while TCRdb's copy carries only in-frame clones and drops some. The table has over 55,000 clones, 80% to 90% seen once. Sequenced: peripheral blood. The receptors here all came from a man aged 50-60 years with active COVID-19.

This chain links TRBV18 with TRBJ1-5, with D possibly TRBD1 on 6 matching bases. The length of the CDR3 is 15 residues. Germline CDR1 reads KGHSH; CDR2 reads LQKENI. Between the trimmed V and J ends, which lost 0 bases and 7 bases, there was a span of 13 bases. The CDR3 protein is CASSPPGGGGQPQHF. CDR3 in DNA: TGTGCCAGCTCACCACCGGGGGGGGGCGGCCAGCCCCAGCATTTT.

The chain employs TRBV9 and TRBJ2-3; unclear D gene. Trimming took 6 bases from V and 3 from J, leaving 17 bases between them. The CDR3 length is 15 residues. The germline gives CDR1 SGDLS, CDR2 YYNGEE. The CDR3 region is CASTLDHTLTDTQYF. CDR3 nucleotides: TGTGCCAGCACCCTAGACCACACTCTGACAGATACGCAGTATTTT.